The rows below give T cell receptor beta chains drawn from one sample of a study of shared clonotypes between healthy human individuals. The assay was immunoSEQ multiplex PCR, and TCRdb's table has in-frame clones only and misses some. The table lists 2 million to 2.5 million clones, approximately 96% of them singletons. The source material was naive CD4+ T cells sorted from blood. All receptors come from a man younger than 30 in good health. Both conserved end residues are part of each CDR3. D genes are given only for firm matches. Only some rows state a clone size, as once, few, many or a class for expanded clones.

V gene	clone size	D gene	J gene	CDR3 DNA	CDR3 protein
TRBV15	-	TRBD1	TRBJ2-7	TGTGCCACCAGCAGACCGGGACAGGGCCGATCCGAGCAGTACTTC	CATSRPGQGRSEQYF
TRBV7-2	-	-	TRBJ2-1	TGTGCCAGCAGCGCAGGGGTTGAGCAGTTCTTC	CASSAGVEQFF
TRBV7-2	-	-	TRBJ1-2	TGTGCCAGCAGCCCCCGGACCTATGGCTACACCTTC	CASSPRTYGYTF
TRBV5-4	-	TRBD1	TRBJ1-4	TGTGCCAGCAGCCTACGAGGGGCGACAGGGAGCGAAAAACTGTTTTTT	CASSLRGATGSEKLFF
TRBV6-1	-	TRBD1	TRBJ1-2	TGTGCCAGCAGTGATGGGACAGGGAACTATGGCTACACCTTC	CASSDGTGNYGYTF
TRBV6-1	-	TRBD2	TRBJ2-3	TGTGCCAGCAGTGAAAAAACTAGCGGGACGGATACGCAGTATTTT	CASSEKTSGTDTQYF
TRBV7-2	-	-	TRBJ2-3	TGTGCCAGCAGCTTAGACCCAGGGTTCGCAGATACGCAGTATTTT	CASSLDPGFADTQYF
TRBV5-1	-	-	TRBJ1-1	TGCGCCAGCAGCCCAGGGCAGGGAATGAACACTGAAGCTTTCTTT	CASSPGQGMNTEAFF
TRBV7-2	-	-	TRBJ1-2	TGTGCCAGCAGCCTGGACGGCTATGGCTACACCTTC	CASSLDGYGYTF
TRBV5-1	-	-	TRBJ2-5	TGCGCCAGCAGCTTAGAACAAGAGACCCAGTACTTC	CASSLEQETQYF
TRBV6-5	-	-	TRBJ1-6	TGTGCCAGCAGTTCCTCCTTAGGCCGTTCACCCCTCCACTTT	CASSSSLGRSPLHF
TRBV7-2	-	TRBD2	TRBJ2-7	TGTGCCAGCAGCTTAGTAGGTCTAGCGGCCTCCTACGAGCAGTACTTC	CASSLVGLAASYEQYF
TRBV6-1	-	-	TRBJ2-7	TGTGCCACCCTACGGGGGGCCGCCTACGAGCAGTACTTC	CATLRGAAYEQYF
TRBV9	-	TRBD2	TRBJ2-5	TGTGCCAGCAGCGTTGGCGGGAGTCTAGAGACCCAGTACTTC	CASSVGGSLETQYF
TRBV14	-	-	TRBJ2-6	TGTGCCAGCAGCCTTGCGGGAACCTCGGCCAACGTCCTGACTTTC	CASSLAGTSANVLTF
TRBV28	-	-	TRBJ2-3	TGTGCCAGCAGTTTTGGTCCAGGGAGCACAGATACGCAGTATTTT	CASSFGPGSTDTQYF
TRBV5-4	-	-	TRBJ1-1	TGTGCCAGCAGCGCAGCTACAGGTGGTGAAGCTTTCTTT	CASSAATGGEAFF
TRBV28	-	-	TRBJ2-1	TGTGCCAGTACGCCCGGGACTTTAGGGGACAATGAGCAGTTCTTC	CASTPGTLGDNEQFF
TRBV5-6	-	TRBD1	TRBJ1-2	TGTGCCAGCAGCTTGAAGACAGGGGTGAATGGCTACACCTTC	CASSLKTGVNGYTF
TRBV4-1	once	-	TRBJ2-7	TGCGCCAGCAGCCAAGAAGGGTCTCGCCAGTACTTC	CASSQEGSRQYF
TRBV30	-	-	TRBJ2-7	TGTGCCTGGAGCCTTCACCGTGGGTTCTCCTACGAGCAGTACTTC	CAWSLHRGFSYEQYF
TRBV5-1	-	TRBD2	TRBJ2-1	TGCGCCAGCAGCTTGGTTAGCGGGGGGACCTCCTACAATGAGCAGTTCTTC	CASSLVSGGTSYNEQFF
TRBV18	-	-	TRBJ2-7	TGTGCCAGCTCACCACCTCACATTCCCGGCGAGCAGTACTTC	CASSPPHIPGEQYF
TRBV11-2	-	TRBD2	TRBJ2-7	TGTGCCAGCAGTGTTAGCGGGAGAGGGTCGGGCGAGCAGTACTTC	CASSVSGRGSGEQYF
TRBV28	-	TRBD1	TRBJ1-2	TGTGCCAGCAGTCCGCAGGGGACAGGGTACTATGGCTACACCTTC	CASSPQGTGYYGYTF
TRBV7-2	-	-	TRBJ2-7	TGTGCCAGCAGCTTATGGCAAACAGGGACCTACGAGCAGTACTTC	CASSLWQTGTYEQYF
TRBV6-5	-	TRBD2	TRBJ2-2	TGTGCCAGCAGTGGGACTAGCGGGCTCACCGGGGAGCTGTTTTTT	CASSGTSGLTGELFF
TRBV2	-	TRBD1	TRBJ2-3	TGTGCCAGCAGTGAAATGGGACAGGGTTCAGATACGCAGTATTTT	CASSEMGQGSDTQYF
TRBV19	once	TRBD2	TRBJ2-7	TGTGCCAGTAGTACTCGCGGGACTAGCGGGAGCGGTGAGCAGTACTTC	CASSTRGTSGSGEQYF
TRBV7-8	few	-	TRBJ1-6	TGTGCCAGCAGCTGGGACCGTAATTCACCCCTCCACTTT	CASSWDRNSPLHF
TRBV6-1	-	TRBD2	TRBJ2-1	TGTGCCAGCAGACAAGCGGGGGGGCCCCACAATGAGCAGTTCTTC	CASRQAGGPHNEQFF
TRBV27	-	TRBD1	TRBJ1-6	TGTGCCAGCAGTTGGGGGACAGCCACTAATTCACCCCTCCACTTT	CASSWGTATNSPLHF
TRBV27	-	-	TRBJ2-7	TGTGCCAGCAGTCTAGACAGGACGGGGGGATACGAGCAGTACTTC	CASSLDRTGGYEQYF
TRBV5-1	-	-	TRBJ2-3	TGCGCCAGCAGCTTGGTAGGGGACCGCACAGATACGCAGTATTTT	CASSLVGDRTDTQYF
TRBV30	-	TRBD2	TRBJ2-1	TGTGCCTGGAGTGCTCTAGCGGGAATAAACAATGAGCAGTTCTTC	CAWSALAGINNEQFF
TRBV5-4	once	-	TRBJ1-4	TGTGCCAGCAGCTTTAATATTGACAGTGCTATCAATGAAAAACTGTTTTTT	CASSFNIDSAINEKLFF
TRBV7-9	once	-	TRBJ1-1	TGTGCCAGCAGCGTGGGACAATTTAACACTGAAGCTTTCTTT	CASSVGQFNTEAFF
TRBV10-3	-	TRBD1	TRBJ2-5	TGTGCCACCCAGACAGGGATGGAGACCCAGTACTTC	CATQTGMETQYF
TRBV6-5	-	-	TRBJ2-6	TGTGCCAGCAGTTACTCGTCTGGGGCTGGGGCCAACGTCCTGACTTTC	CASSYSSGAGANVLTF
TRBV10-3	once	-	TRBJ2-2	TGTGCCATCAGTGAAGGCGCCGGGGAGCTGTTTTTT	CAISEGAGELFF
TRBV10-1	-	-	TRBJ2-7	TGCGCCAGCAGTGATTGCCCCTCCCCATCCTACGAGCAGTACTTC	CASSDCPSPSYEQYF
TRBV12-5	-	TRBD2	TRBJ2-5	TGTGCTAGTGGTTTACCGGGACTAGCGGGAGAGACCCAGTACTTC	CASGLPGLAGETQYF
TRBV30	few	TRBD1	TRBJ1-5	TGTGCCTGGGGGGGACAGGGAAATCAGCCCCAGCATTTT	CAWGGQGNQPQHF
TRBV7-8	-	-	TRBJ1-5	TGTGCCAGCAGCTTATTCGCAGCCGGTAGCAATCAGCCCCAGCATTTT	CASSLFAAGSNQPQHF
TRBV9	-	-	TRBJ2-7	TGTGCCAGCAGCGTAGGGGGGGACTTCTCCTACGAGCAGTACTTC	CASSVGGDFSYEQYF
TRBV10-2	-	-	TRBJ2-3	TGCGCCAGCAGTGCGGGGGCTAGCGGAAGGACAGATACGCAGTATTTT	CASSAGASGRTDTQYF